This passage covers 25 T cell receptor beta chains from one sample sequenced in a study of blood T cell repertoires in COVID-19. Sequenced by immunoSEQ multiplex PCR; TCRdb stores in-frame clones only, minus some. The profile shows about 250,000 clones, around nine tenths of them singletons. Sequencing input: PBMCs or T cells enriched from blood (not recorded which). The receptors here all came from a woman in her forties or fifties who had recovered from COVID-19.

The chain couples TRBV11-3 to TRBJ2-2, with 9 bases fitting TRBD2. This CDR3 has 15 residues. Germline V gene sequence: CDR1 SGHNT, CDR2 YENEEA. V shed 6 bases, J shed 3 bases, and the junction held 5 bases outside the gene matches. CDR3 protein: CASSRTSEYTGELFF. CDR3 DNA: TGTGCCAGCAGTCGGACTAGCGAGTACACCGGGGAGCTGTTTTTT.

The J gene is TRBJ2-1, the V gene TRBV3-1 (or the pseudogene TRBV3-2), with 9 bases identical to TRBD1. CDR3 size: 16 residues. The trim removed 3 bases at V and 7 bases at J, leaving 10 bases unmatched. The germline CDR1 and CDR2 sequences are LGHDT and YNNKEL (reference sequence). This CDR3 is CASSHRGQGPGNEQFF. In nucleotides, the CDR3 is TGTGCCAGCAGCCACCGGGGACAGGGCCCAGGAAATGAGCAGTTCTTC.

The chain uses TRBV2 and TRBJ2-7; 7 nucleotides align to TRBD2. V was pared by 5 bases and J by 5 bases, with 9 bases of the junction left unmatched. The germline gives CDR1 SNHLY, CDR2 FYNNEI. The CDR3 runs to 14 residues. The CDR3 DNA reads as TGTGCCAGCAGTACCCTGGGAGGGGCCCACGAGCAGTACTTC. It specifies CASSTLGGAHEQYF. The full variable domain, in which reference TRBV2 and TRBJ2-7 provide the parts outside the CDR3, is EPEVTQTPSHQVTQMGQEVILRCVPISNHLYFYWYRQILGQKVEFLVSFYNNEISEKSEIFDDQFSVERPDGSNFTLKIRSTKLEDSAMYFCASSTLGGAHEQYFGPGTRLTVT.

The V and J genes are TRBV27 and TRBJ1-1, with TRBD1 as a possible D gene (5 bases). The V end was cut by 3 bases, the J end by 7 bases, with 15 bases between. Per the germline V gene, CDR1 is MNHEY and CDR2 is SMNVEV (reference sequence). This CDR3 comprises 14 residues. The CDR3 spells CASSFRPRGGEAFF. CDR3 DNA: TGTGCCAGCAGTTTTAGACCCCGGGGGGGTGAAGCTTTCTTT.

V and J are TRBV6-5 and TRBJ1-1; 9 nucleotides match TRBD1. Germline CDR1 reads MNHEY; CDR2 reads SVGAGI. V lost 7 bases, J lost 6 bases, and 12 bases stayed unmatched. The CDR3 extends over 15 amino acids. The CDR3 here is CASTRAGQGPPEAFF. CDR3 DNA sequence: TGTGCCAGCACCCGCGCGGGACAGGGTCCCCCTGAAGCTTTCTTT.

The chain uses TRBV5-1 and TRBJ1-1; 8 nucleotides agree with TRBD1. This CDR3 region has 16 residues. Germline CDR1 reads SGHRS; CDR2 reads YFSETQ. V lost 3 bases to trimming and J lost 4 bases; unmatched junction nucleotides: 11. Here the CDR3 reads CASSYFDPGQGTEAFF. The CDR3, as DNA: TGCGCCAGCAGCTATTTCGACCCCGGACAGGGCACTGAAGCTTTCTTT.

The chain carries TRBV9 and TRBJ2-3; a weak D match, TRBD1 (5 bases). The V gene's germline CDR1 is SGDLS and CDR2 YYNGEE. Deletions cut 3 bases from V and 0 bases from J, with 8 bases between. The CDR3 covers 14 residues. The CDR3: CASSARDSTDTQYF. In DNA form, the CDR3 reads TGTGCCAGCAGCGCCAGGGATAGCACAGATACGCAGTATTTT.

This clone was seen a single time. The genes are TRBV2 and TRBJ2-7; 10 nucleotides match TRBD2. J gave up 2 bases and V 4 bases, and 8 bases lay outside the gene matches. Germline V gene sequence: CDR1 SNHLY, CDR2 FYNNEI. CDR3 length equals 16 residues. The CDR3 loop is CASSAVTSGATYEQYF. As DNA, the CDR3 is TGTGCCAGCAGTGCCGTAACTAGCGGGGCTACCTACGAGCAGTACTTC.

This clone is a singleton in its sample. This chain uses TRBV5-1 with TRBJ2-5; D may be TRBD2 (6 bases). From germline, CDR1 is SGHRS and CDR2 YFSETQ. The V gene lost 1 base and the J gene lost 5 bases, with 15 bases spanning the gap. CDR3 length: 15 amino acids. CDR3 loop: CASSLLDAEGETQYF. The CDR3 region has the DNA TGCGCCAGCAGCTTGTTGGATGCGGAGGGGGAGACCCAGTACTTC. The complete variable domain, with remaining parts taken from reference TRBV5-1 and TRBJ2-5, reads KAGVTQTPRYLIKTRGQQVTLSCSPISGHRSVSWYQQTPGQGLQFLFEYFSETQRNKGNFPGRFSGRQFSNSRSEMNVSTLELGDSALYLCASSLLDAEGETQYFGPGTRLLVL.

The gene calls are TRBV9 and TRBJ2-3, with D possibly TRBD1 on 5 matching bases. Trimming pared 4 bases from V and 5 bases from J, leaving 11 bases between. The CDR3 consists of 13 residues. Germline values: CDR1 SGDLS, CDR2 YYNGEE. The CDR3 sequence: CASSREGEDTQYF. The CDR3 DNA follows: TGTGCCAGCAGCAGGGAAGGGGAAGATACGCAGTATTTT.

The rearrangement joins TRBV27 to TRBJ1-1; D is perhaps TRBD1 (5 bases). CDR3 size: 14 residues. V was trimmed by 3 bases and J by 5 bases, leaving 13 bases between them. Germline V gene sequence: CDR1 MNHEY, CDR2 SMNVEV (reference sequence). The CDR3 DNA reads TGTGCCAGCAGTTTCTGGGGGGGAGGGACTGAAGCTTTCTTT. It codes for CASSFWGGGTEAFF.

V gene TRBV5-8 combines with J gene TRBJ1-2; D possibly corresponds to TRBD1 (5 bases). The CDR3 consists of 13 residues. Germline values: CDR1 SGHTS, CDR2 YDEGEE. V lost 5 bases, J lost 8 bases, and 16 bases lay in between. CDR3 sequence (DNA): TGTGCCAGCAGTTCCTCCGGGACTAGAGGCTACACCTTC. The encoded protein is CASSSSGTRGYTF.

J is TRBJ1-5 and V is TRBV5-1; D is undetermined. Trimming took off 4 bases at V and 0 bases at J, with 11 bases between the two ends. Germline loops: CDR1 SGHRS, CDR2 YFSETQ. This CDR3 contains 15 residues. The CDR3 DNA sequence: TGCGCCAGCAGCCCGGGAGGAGGTAGCAATCAGCCCCAGCATTTT. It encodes CASSPGGGSNQPQHF.

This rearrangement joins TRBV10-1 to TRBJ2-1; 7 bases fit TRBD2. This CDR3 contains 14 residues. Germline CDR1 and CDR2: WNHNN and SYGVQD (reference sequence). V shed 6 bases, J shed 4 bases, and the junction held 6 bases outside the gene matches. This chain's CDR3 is CASRKRETYNEQFF. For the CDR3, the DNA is TGCGCCAGCAGGAAGCGGGAAACTTACAATGAGCAGTTCTTC.

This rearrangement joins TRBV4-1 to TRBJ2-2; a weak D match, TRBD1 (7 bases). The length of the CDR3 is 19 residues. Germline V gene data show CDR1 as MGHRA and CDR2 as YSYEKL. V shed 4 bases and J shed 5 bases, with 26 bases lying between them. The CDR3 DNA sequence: TGCGCCAGCAGCCTCGGAAGGGGGCCTACCTCCGGGGGAACCGGGGAGCTGTTTTTT. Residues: CASSLGRGPTSGGTGELFF.

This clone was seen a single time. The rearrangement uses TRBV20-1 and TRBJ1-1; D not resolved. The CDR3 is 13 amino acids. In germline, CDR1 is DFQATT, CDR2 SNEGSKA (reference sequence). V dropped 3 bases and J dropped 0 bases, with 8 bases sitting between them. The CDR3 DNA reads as TGCAGTGCTAGTGCGGGTCTGAACACTGAAGCTTTCTTT. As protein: CSASAGLNTEAFF.

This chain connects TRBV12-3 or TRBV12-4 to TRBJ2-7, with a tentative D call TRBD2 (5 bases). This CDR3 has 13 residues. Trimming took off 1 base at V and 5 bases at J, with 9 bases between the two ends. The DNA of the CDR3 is TGTGCCAGCAGTTTAGTGGAGGCCCACGAGCAGTACTTC. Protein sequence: CASSLVEAHEQYF.

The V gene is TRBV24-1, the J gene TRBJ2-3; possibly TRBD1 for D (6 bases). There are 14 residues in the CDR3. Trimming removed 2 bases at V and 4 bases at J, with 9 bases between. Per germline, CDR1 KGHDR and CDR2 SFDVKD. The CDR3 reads CATSDYRESDTQYF. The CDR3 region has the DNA TGTGCCACCAGTGATTACAGGGAGTCAGATACGCAGTATTTT.

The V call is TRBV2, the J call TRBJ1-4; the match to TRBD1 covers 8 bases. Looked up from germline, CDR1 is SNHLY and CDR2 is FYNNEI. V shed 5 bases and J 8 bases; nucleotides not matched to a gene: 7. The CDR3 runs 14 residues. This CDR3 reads CASSLQGVGEKLFF. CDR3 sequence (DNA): TGTGCCAGCAGTCTACAGGGGGTCGGAGAAAAACTGTTTTTT. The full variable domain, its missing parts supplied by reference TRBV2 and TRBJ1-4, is EPEVTQTPSHQVTQMGQEVILRCVPISNHLYFYWYRQILGQKVEFLVSFYNNEISEKSEIFDDQFSVERPDGSNFTLKIRSTKLEDSAMYFCASSLQGVGEKLFFGSGTQLSVL.

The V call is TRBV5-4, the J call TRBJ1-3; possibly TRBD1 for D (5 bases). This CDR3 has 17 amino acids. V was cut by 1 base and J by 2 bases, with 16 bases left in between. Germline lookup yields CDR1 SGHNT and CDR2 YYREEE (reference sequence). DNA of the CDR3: TGTGCCAGCAGCTTGCCCGGGACTCCTGGCGCTGGAAACACCATATATTTT. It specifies CASSLPGTPGAGNTIYF.

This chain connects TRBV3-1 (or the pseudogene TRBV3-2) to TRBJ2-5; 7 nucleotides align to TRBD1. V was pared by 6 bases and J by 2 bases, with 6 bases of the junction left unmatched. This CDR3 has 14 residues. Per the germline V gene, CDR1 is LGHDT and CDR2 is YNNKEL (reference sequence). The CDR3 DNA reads TGTGCCAGCAGGAAACAGGGGATTCAAGAGACCCAGTACTTC. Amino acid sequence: CASRKQGIQETQYF.

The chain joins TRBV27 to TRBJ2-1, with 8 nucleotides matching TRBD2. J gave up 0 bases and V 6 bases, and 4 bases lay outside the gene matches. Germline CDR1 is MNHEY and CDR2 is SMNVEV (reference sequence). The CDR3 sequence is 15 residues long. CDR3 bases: TGTGCCAGCAGGTCCGGGACTAGCTCCTACAATGAGCAGTTCTTC. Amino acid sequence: CASRSGTSSYNEQFF.

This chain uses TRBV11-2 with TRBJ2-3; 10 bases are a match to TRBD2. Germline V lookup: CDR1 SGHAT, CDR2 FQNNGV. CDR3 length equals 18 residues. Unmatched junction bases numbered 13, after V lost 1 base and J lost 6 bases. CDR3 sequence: CASSLVFQAGGAGDTQYF. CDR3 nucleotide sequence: TGTGCCAGCAGCTTAGTATTTCAAGCGGGAGGGGCTGGGGATACGCAGTATTTT.

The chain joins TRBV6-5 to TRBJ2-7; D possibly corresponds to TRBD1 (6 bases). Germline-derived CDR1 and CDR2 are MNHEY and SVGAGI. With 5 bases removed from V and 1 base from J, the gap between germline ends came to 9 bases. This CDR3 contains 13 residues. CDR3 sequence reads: CASSITGSYEQYF. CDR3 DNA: TGTGCCAGCAGTATAACAGGGTCCTACGAGCAGTACTTC.

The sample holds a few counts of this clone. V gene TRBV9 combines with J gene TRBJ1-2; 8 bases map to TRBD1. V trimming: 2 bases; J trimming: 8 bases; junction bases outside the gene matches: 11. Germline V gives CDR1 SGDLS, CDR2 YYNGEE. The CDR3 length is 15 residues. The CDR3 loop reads CASSVGGQGAEGYTF. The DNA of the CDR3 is TGTGCCAGCAGCGTGGGAGGACAGGGCGCTGAGGGCTACACCTTC.